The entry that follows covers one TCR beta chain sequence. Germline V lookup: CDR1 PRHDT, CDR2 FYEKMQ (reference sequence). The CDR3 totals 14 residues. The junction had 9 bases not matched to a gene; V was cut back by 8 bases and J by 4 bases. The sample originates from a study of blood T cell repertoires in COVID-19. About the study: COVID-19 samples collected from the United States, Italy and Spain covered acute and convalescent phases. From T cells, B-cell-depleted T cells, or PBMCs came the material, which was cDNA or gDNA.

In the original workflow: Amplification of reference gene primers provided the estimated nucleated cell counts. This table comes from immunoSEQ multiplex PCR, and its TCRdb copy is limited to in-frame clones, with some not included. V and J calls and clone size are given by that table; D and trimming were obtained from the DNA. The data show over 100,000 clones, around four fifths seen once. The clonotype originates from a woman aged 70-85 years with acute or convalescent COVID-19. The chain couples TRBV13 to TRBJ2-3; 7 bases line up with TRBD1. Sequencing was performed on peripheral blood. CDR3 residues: CASGGQSVADTQYF. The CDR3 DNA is TGTGCCAGCGGGGGACAGAGTGTTGCAGATACGCAGTATTTT.